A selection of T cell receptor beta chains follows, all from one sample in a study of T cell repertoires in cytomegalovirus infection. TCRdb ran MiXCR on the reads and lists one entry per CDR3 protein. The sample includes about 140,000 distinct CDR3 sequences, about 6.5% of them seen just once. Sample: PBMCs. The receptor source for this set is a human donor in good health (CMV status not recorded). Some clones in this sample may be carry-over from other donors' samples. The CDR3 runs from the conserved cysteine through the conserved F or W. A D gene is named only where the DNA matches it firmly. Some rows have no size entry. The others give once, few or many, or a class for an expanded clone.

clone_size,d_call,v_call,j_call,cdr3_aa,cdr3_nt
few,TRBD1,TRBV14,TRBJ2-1,CASSQRTGGYNEQFF,TGTGCCAGCAGCCAAAGGACAGGGGGGTACAATGAGCAGTTCTTC
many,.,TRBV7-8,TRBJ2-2,CASSSLGTGELFF,TGTGCCAGCAGCTCTCTCGGCACCGGGGAGCTGTTTTTT
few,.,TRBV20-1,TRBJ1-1,CSALLANTEAFF,TGCAGTGCTTTGCTCGCCAACACTGAAGCTTTCTTT
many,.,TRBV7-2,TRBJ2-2,CASSPSTGMELFF,TGTGCCAGCAGCCCTTCGACTGGAATGGAGCTGTTTTTT
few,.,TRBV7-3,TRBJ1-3,CASSLTGADTIYF,TGTGCCAGCAGCTTAACCGGGGCGGATACCATATATTTT
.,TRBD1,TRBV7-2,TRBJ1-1,CASNLGGQGGTEAFF,TGTGCCAGCAACTTAGGGGGACAGGGAGGTACTGAAGCTTTCTTT
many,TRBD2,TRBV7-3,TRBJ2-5,CASSPGVAGVMETQYF,TGTGCCAGCAGCCCCGGGGTAGCGGGGGTCATGGAGACCCAGTACTTC
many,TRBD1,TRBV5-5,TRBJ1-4,CASSRIAGGNEKLFF,TGTGCCAGCAGCCGAATCGCAGGGGGTAATGAAAAACTGTTTTTT
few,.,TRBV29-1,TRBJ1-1,CSVIARFGGTEAFF,TGCAGCGTTATCGCTCGATTCGGTGGCACTGAAGCTTTCTTT
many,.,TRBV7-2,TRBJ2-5,CASSLHEETQYF,TGTGCCAGCAGCCTGCACGAAGAGACCCAGTACTTC
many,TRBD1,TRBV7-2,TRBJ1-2,CASRPTGDFYGYTF,TGTGCCAGCAGGCCGACAGGGGATTTCTATGGCTACACCTTC
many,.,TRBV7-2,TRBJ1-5,CASSPLWNSNQPQHF,TGTGCCAGCAGCCCGCTGTGGAATAGCAATCAGCCCCAGCATTTT
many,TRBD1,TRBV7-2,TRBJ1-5,CASSFAGGQPQHF,TGTGCCAGCAGCTTCGCAGGGGGTCAGCCCCAGCATTTT
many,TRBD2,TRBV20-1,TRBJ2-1,CSARSLAGGSSYNEQFF,TGCAGTGCTAGGAGCCTAGCGGGGGGCAGCTCCTACAATGAGCAGTTCTTC
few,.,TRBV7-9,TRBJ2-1,CASSSVEQFF,TGTGCCAGCAGCTCGGTAGAGCAGTTCTTC
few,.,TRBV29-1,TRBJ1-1,CSVEGGSVISNTEAFF,TGCAGCGTTGAAGGGGGTTCTGTGATATCGAACACTGAAGCTTTCTTT
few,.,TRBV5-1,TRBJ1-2,CASSLEGPHNYGYTF,TGCGCCAGCAGTTTGGAGGGACCCCATAACTATGGCTACACCTTC
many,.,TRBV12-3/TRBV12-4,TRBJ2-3,CATRRSSTDTQYF,TGTGCCACGAGACGTTCAAGCACAGATACGCAGTATTTT
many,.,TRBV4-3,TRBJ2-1,CASSQGLGGNEQFF,TGCGCCAGCAGCCAAGGGTTAGGAGGCAATGAGCAGTTCTTC
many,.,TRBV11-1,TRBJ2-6,CASSPKEVRSGANVLTF,TGTGCCAGCAGCCCCAAAGAGGTTCGCTCTGGGGCCAACGTCCTGACTTTC
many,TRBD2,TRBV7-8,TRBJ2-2,CASSDHLGGSGGARELFF,TGTGCCAGCAGCGATCACCTAGGGGGTAGCGGGGGGGCCCGGGAGCTGTTTTTT
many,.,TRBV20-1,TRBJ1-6,CSARDLVSPLHF,TGCAGTGCTAGAGACCTGGTGTCACCCCTCCACTTT
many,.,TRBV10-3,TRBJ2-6,CAISLVSGANVLTF,TGTGCCATCAGCCTAGTCTCTGGGGCCAACGTCCTGACTTTC
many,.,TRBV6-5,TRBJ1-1,CASSPSVNTEAFF,TGTGCCAGCAGCCCGTCCGTTAACACTGAAGCTTTCTTT
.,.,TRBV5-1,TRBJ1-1,CASSGEAWKLNTEAFF,TGCGCCAGCAGCGGTGAAGCCTGGAAATTGAACACTGAAGCTTTCTTT
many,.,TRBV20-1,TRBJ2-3,CSAGRQASTDTQYF,TGCAGTGCTGGAAGACAGGCTAGCACAGATACGCAGTATTTT
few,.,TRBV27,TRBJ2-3,CASSQRQSTDTQYF,TGTGCCAGCAGTCAGCGGCAGTCCACAGATACGCAGTATTTT
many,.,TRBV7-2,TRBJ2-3,CASSLRGGLTDTQYF,TGTGCCAGCAGCCTGAGGGGGGGGCTTACAGATACGCAGTATTTT
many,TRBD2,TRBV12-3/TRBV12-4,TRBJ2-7,CASRNAGGYEQYF,TGTGCCAGCAGGAATGCGGGGGGCTACGAGCAGTACTTC
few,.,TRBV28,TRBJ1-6,CASLSSYNSPLHF,TGTGCCAGTCTGAGCTCCTATAATTCACCCCTCCACTTT
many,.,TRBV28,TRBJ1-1,CASTPGGTEAFF,TGTGCCAGCACCCCGGGAGGCACTGAAGCTTTCTTT
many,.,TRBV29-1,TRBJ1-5,CSVSDSFQQPQHF,TGCAGCGTTTCGGACAGCTTTCAGCAGCCCCAGCATTTT
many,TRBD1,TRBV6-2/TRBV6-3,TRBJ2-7,CASQGQGVAYEQYF,TGTGCCAGCCAGGGACAGGGGGTGGCCTACGAGCAGTACTTC
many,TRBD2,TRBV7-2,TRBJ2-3,CASSSRTSGVSDTQYF,TGTGCCAGCAGCTCCCGGACTAGCGGGGTTTCGGATACGCAGTATTTT
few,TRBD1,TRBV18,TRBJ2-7,CASSDRGLSREQYF,TGTGCCAGCTCAGACAGGGGCCTGTCTCGGGAGCAGTACTTC
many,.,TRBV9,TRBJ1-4,CASSVGGAVPNEKLFF,TGTGCCAGCAGCGTAGGTGGGGCGGTGCCGAATGAAAAACTGTTTTTT
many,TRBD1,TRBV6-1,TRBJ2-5,CATGTAQETQYF,TGTGCCACCGGGACAGCCCAAGAGACCCAGTACTTC
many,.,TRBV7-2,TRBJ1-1,CASSPTPDSNTEAFF,TGTGCCAGCAGCCCGACCCCGGACTCGAACACTGAAGCTTTCTTT
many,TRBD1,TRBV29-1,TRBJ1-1,CSVGTGVLNTEAFF,TGCAGCGTTGGGACAGGGGTTCTGAACACTGAAGCTTTCTTT
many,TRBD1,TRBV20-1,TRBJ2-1,CSARPGTGPVNEQFF,TGCAGTGCTAGACCCGGGACAGGGCCCGTCAATGAGCAGTTCTTC
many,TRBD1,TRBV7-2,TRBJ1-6,CASRIVETGNSPLHF,TGTGCCAGCAGGATAGTGGAGACAGGGAATTCACCCCTCCACTTT
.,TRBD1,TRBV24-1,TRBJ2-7,CATSETGQGHHEQYF,TGTGCCACCAGTGAAACGGGACAGGGACACCACGAGCAGTACTTC
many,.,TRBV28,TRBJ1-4,CASRQDTATNEKLFF,TGTGCCAGCAGACAGGACACTGCAACTAATGAAAAACTGTTTTTT